A selection of T cell receptor beta chains follows, all from one sample in a study of blood T cell repertoires in COVID-19. The method was immunoSEQ multiplex PCR; TCRdb's version includes in-frame clones alone and lacks a portion of them. The table lists a few hundred thousand clones, approximately 91% of them singletons, with around 1.5% in the top ten. The sequenced material came from PBMCs or T cells enriched from blood (not recorded which). These receptors all come from a woman aged 18-29 years who had been exposed to COVID-19. Both conserved end residues are trimmed from each CDR3. A D gene is named only where the DNA matches it firmly.

CDR3 length | J gene | D gene | V gene | CDR3 protein
12 | TRBJ1-1 | . | TRBV2 | ASSDSGVDTEAF
14 | TRBJ1-6 | . | TRBV30 | AWSVSDIYYNSPLH
13 | TRBJ1-1 | . | TRBV7-9 | ASSLVSGDKTEAF
11 | TRBJ2-1 | TRBD1 | TRBV24-1 | ATRGTGYNEQF
12 | TRBJ1-6 | . | TRBV7-2 | ASSSPGFNSPLH
12 | TRBJ1-5 | . | TRBV5-6 | ASSLGGAHQPQH
12 | TRBJ1-1 | . | TRBV4-1 | ASRERGGNTEAF
12 | TRBJ2-3 | . | TRBV19 | ASSIRTSTDTQY
13 | TRBJ1-4 | . | TRBV6-6 | ASTPNRAPNEKLF
13 | TRBJ2-2 | . | TRBV18 | ASSPPGQRTGELF
13 | TRBJ1-6 | . | TRBV18 | ASSRMQGPNSPLH
12 | TRBJ1-3 | . | TRBV5-4 | ASSLGQAGNTIY
12 | TRBJ1-1 | TRBD1 | TRBV19 | ASTPFLGQGKAF
11 | TRBJ1-4 | TRBD1 | TRBV18 | ASSKGANEKLF
12 | TRBJ2-5 | . | TRBV27 | ASSSLSGDETQY
9 | TRBJ2-7 | . | TRBV28 | ASLAAAEQY
11 | TRBJ1-2 | . | TRBV5-4 | ASSQQGNYGYT
14 | TRBJ2-2 | TRBD1 | TRBV13 | ASSTRAGGHTGELF